This T cell receptor (beta chain) derives from a study of T cell clones after liver transplantation (dated by TCRdb to the late 2010s). About the study as a whole: The samples were obtained from ITN030ST, a randomized trial that attempted immunosuppression withdrawal within 2 years after liver transplantation. Donor-reactive T cell clones were identified by TCRbeta sequencing following a pre-transplant mixed lymphocyte reaction and were subsequently tracked in post-transplant blood. As an antigen-independent comparator for donor-reactive sequences, third party-reactive TCRbeta sequences were also identified from pre-transplant MLRs. Of the eight recipients, a few were HCV-positive, while the remaining recipients had been transplanted for non-autoimmune, non-viral indications. Until randomization at 12-24 months post-transplant, subjects were given standard immunosuppression, with no induction therapy. To count as tolerant, a recipient had to stay completely off immunosuppression for at least one year without liver enzymes climbing beyond twice the upper limit of normal. Blood samples were collected pre-transplant, pre-randomization before withdrawal, and post-randomization after either full withdrawal or failed withdrawal. The studied cohort comprised 8 liver transplant recipients, 3 classified as tolerant and 5 as non-tolerant. Findings and caveats that apply to the study as a whole: A significant post-transplant decrease in circulating donor-reactive CD4 TCRbeta sequences was observed in most of the 8 subjects, irrespective of tolerance or HCV status. Because allograft tissue specimens were not available, migration of donor-reactive T cells into the graft, rather than deletion, may have occurred. The conclusions were preliminary, being limited by small, heterogeneous patient numbers and by non-standardized post-transplant time points. Low numbers of available donor cells limited the measurable donor-reactive repertoire in a couple of subjects. After accounting for repertoire turnover, donor-reactive detection was significantly reduced in 7 of 8 subjects for CD4 and 8 of 8 for CD8. A greater decline was seen for donor-reactive sequences than for third party-reactive sequences, suggesting partial antigen-specific deletion unrelated to withdrawal success.

V is pruned by 8 bases and J by 11 bases, leaving 4 bases of the junction without a gene match. Looking up the germline V gene (reference sequence) yields CDR1 MNHNY and CDR2 SVGAGI. From the cysteine up to the phenylalanine, the CDR3 has a length of 10 residues. The retained sequence is limited to the CDR3, 30 bases, with the frame set at the first base. Frozen genomic DNA underwent high-throughput TCRbeta CDR3 sequencing by immunoSEQ, including PCR amplification, mapping, bias correction and internal controls. From the authors' description of their analysis: Only productive rearrangements were retained, and each unique TCRbeta sequence was defined by its CDR3 nucleotide sequence together with its V and J gene. For classification of a sequence as donor-reactive, at least 5-fold expansion in CFSE-low cells relative to unstimulated pre-transplant cells and a frequency of at least 0.01% were required. Minimum frequency thresholds were set for each subject based on the unstimulated sample with the lowest template count, ensuring at least 90% detection power. Jensen-Shannon divergence between the top 1000 TCRbeta sequences post-transplant and pre-transplant was used to measure repertoire turnover. Two-sided Fisher's exact tests were used to test for changes in the detection of donor-reactive sequences. The table comes from immuneACCESS by way of TCRdb, which keeps in-frame sequences with V and J called. Part of the clones is missing from these tables; in studies checked, under half for an unresolved V gene and the rest for unknown reasons. V, J and clone size are taken as reported in that table, and D and trimming were inferred from the DNA itself. The sample table records some 59,000 clones; 65% to 75% of these occur just once. Over 14% of the sample belongs to the ten largest clones.

The sample's time point label, decoded: pre-transplant. Thawed unstimulated PBMCs were stained for CD3, CD4 and CD8 and FACS-sorted into CD3+CD4+ and CD3+CD8+ populations. Randomization to immunosuppression withdrawal applied to every one of the 8 studied subjects. The Qiagen DNeasy Blood and Tissue Kit was used for isolation of genomic DNA. Comments on this clone: Its cognate antigen has yet to be identified. No quality values exist for individual bases; no much larger clone is one base distant.

The source was CD4+ T cells from blood, collected before liver transplant. The receptor was derived from a human donor who received a liver transplant. The rearranged segments are TRBV6-6 and TRBJ2-3; TRBD2 agrees with 7 junctional bases. The DNA sequence reads TGTGCCAGCCGTGGGGAGGGGCAGTATTTT. Its translation reads: CASRGEGQYF.